This T cell receptor beta chain emerged from a study of T cells in Graves' hyperthyroidism and ophthalmopathy. Study in general: Before any treatment, at initial diagnosis, peripheral blood was collected.

The source material, RNA transcripts, was used to amplify TCR beta CDR3 regions. The HTBI primer set was used in a first-round RT-PCR of the TCR CDR3. MiXCR, run by TCRdb on the multiplex PCR reads, gives a single entry per CDR3 protein. This table has 700,000 or so distinct CDR3 sequences, around 15% appearing once. This clonotype was found a few times. Uncontrolled infection, other autoimmune disease, pregnancy or lactation excluded patients. CDR1 is SGHTA, CDR2 FQGTGA, per germline. The ends lost 5 bases at V and 9 bases at J; junction bases unmatched: 6. The CDR3 runs 14 residues. This chain connects TRBV7-3 to TRBJ1-6; 8 positions match TRBD1. Sequences were obtained from blood. This receptor was identified in a woman aged 50 to 60 with Graves' ophthalmopathy. Here the CDR3 reads CASSMDRASSPLHF. CDR3 DNA sequence: TGTGCCAGCAGCATGGACAGGGCTAGTTCACCCCTCCACTTT.